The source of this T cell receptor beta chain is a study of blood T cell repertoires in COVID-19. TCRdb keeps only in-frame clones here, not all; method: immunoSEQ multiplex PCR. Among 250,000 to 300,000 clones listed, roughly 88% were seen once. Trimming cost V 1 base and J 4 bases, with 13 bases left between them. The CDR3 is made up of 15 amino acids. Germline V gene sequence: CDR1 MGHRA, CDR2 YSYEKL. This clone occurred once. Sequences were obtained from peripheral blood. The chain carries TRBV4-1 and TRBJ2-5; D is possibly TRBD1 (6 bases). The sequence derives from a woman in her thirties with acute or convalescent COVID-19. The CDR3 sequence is CASSQGKGVRETQYF. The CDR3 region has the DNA TGCGCCAGCAGCCAAGGTAAGGGGGTTCGAGAGACCCAGTACTTC.